Listed below are T cell receptor beta chains from one sample, sequenced in a study of blood T cells in healthy people across ages. MiXCR, applied by TCRdb to the 5' RACE reads, yields one record per CDR3 protein. The sample records almost 1 million distinct CDR3 sequences, 51% being singletons. Material for sequencing was blood. The origin of the receptors is a woman aged 55-69 years in good health. The CDR3 runs from the conserved cysteine through the conserved F or W. A D gene is named only where the DNA matches it firmly. Some rows mark clone size as missing; the rest say once, few, many or name a class of expanded clone.

CASSTPDSSGRQGNEQYF,TGCGCCAGCAGCACACCCGATTCTAGCGGGAGGCAAGGCAATGAGCAGTACTTC,TRBD2,TRBJ2-7,18,TRBV5-1,.
CASSTDIPSNQPQHF,TGCGCCAGCAGCACCGATATCCCCAGCAATCAGCCCCAGCATTTT,.,TRBJ1-5,15,TRBV4-1,.
CPSRLAKINEQYF,TGTCCGTCCCGACTAGCGAAGATCAACGAGCAGTACTTC,TRBD2,TRBJ2-7,13,TRBV27,few
CASSSWTGGNEQFF,TGTGCCAGCAGCTCTTGGACAGGGGGCAATGAGCAGTTCTTC,TRBD1,TRBJ2-1,14,TRBV7-9,.
CASSHPSRPWLQETQYF,TGTGCCAGCAGCCACCCTTCTCGGCCCTGGCTTCAGGAGACCCAGTACTTC,.,TRBJ2-5,17,TRBV7-2,few
CASSLFVQLGTYNEQYF,TGTGCCAGCAGCTTATTCGTTCAGCTTGGGACCTACAATGAGCAGTACTTC,.,TRBJ2-7,17,TRBV7-2,.
CASSVMSFTDTQYF,TGTGCCAGCAGCGTGATGAGTTTCACAGATACGCAGTATTTT,.,TRBJ2-3,14,TRBV7-6,.
CASTDWSQETQYF,TGTGCCAGCACGGACTGGAGCCAAGAGACCCAGTACTTC,.,TRBJ2-5,13,TRBV7-9,.
CSARDYRGGTDTQYF,TGCAGTGCTAGAGATTATCGGGGGGGTACAGATACGCAGTATTTT,TRBD2,TRBJ2-3,15,TRBV20-1,.
CATSDLGTGGPDTQYF,TGTGCCACCAGTGATTTGGGGACAGGGGGTCCAGATACGCAGTATTTT,TRBD1,TRBJ2-3,16,TRBV24-1,.
CASSSLGGPVSGTDTQYF,TGTGCCAGCAGCTCCCTCGGCGGCCCTGTTTCGGGCACAGATACGCAGTATTTT,.,TRBJ2-3,18,TRBV13,.
CASSLAWTSGIIAYEQYF,TGTGCCAGCAGCTTAGCTTGGACTAGCGGGATCATCGCCTACGAGCAGTACTTC,TRBD2,TRBJ2-7,18,TRBV7-2,.
CASIGPAGRTDTQYF,TGTGCCAGCATTGGCCCAGCGGGAAGGACAGATACGCAGTATTTT,TRBD2,TRBJ2-3,15,TRBV12-3/TRBV12-4,.
CASSLALVLDTQYF,TGCGCCAGCAGCTTGGCTTTAGTGTTAGATACGCAGTATTTT,.,TRBJ2-3,14,TRBV5-1,.
CASSLDAGYGYTF,TGTGCCAGCAGCTTAGATGCAGGGTATGGCTACACCTTC,.,TRBJ1-2,13,TRBV7-9,.
CASSLARGHNEQFF,TGTGCCAGCAGCTTGGCCCGCGGGCACAATGAGCAGTTCTTC,.,TRBJ2-1,14,TRBV5-5,.
CSARVGTSGRAEQFF,TGCAGTGCTAGAGTAGGTACTAGCGGGAGGGCTGAGCAGTTCTTC,TRBD2,TRBJ2-1,15,TRBV20-1,.
CASSFRQGTTNEKLFF,TGTGCCAGCAGCTTTAGACAGGGCACGACTAATGAAAAACTGTTTTTT,TRBD1,TRBJ1-4,16,TRBV7-2,.
CASSPLLGLGEQFF,TGTGCCAGCAGCCCCCTACTAGGTTTGGGTGAGCAGTTCTTC,.,TRBJ2-1,14,TRBV27,once
CASSRPVASGRRGRTDTQYF,TGTGCCAGCAGCCGCCCGGTGGCTAGCGGGAGGAGGGGAAGAACAGATACGCAGTATTTT,TRBD2,TRBJ2-3,20,TRBV3-1,.
CATSAVGLAGGGDTQYF,TGTGCCACCAGTGCTGTGGGACTAGCGGGAGGAGGGGATACGCAGTATTTT,TRBD2,TRBJ2-3,17,TRBV24-1,few
CASSKLAGGTGELFF,TGTGCCAGCAGTAAACTAGCGGGAGGAACCGGGGAGCTGTTTTTT,TRBD2,TRBJ2-2,15,TRBV2,.
CASSHRADASTDTQYF,TGTGCCAGCAGCCACCGGGCAGATGCTAGCACAGATACGCAGTATTTT,.,TRBJ2-3,16,TRBV7-2,.
CAISGFAGETQYF,TGTGCCATCAGTGGGTTCGCTGGAGAGACCCAGTACTTC,.,TRBJ2-5,13,TRBV10-3,many
CASSQDPGTSGEETQYF,TGCGCCAGCAGCCAAGACCCCGGGACTAGCGGGGAAGAGACCCAGTACTTC,TRBD2,TRBJ2-5,17,TRBV4-1,.
CASSGGTAEAFF,TGTGCCAGCAGCGGGGGGACAGCTGAAGCTTTCTTT,TRBD1,TRBJ1-1,12,TRBV5-4,.
CASSPTSLVGQFF,TGTGCCAGCAGCCCGACTAGTCTTGTCGGGCAGTTCTTC,.,TRBJ2-1,13,TRBV11-2,few
CSATSGQTYEQYF,TGCAGTGCAACCTCGGGACAGACCTACGAGCAGTACTTC,TRBD1,TRBJ2-7,13,TRBV20-1,few
CSGPSLMNTEAFF,TGCAGCGGCCCCTCGCTTATGAACACTGAAGCTTTCTTT,.,TRBJ1-1,13,TRBV29-1,.
CASSLRAGAGETQYF,TGTGCCAGCAGTTTACGAGCGGGAGCGGGTGAGACCCAGTACTTC,TRBD2,TRBJ2-5,15,TRBV27,.
CASSLMGTGELFF,TGTGCCAGCAGTTTAATGGGCACCGGGGAGCTGTTTTTT,.,TRBJ2-2,13,TRBV12-3/TRBV12-4,.
CASSSGSWGKNIQYF,TGTGCCAGCAGCTCCGGGAGCTGGGGGAAGAACATTCAGTACTTC,.,TRBJ2-4,15,TRBV7-8,few
CASSYLGLHSYEQYF,TGTGCCAGCAGTTACCTGGGACTCCACTCCTACGAGCAGTACTTC,.,TRBJ2-7,15,TRBV28,.
CASSFSSGRGDLTYEQYF,TGTGCCAGCAGTTTCTCTAGCGGGAGGGGGGACCTGACCTACGAGCAGTACTTC,TRBD2,TRBJ2-7,18,TRBV28,.
CASSEGGVDEQYF,TGTGCCAGCAGTGAAGGCGGGGTGGACGAGCAGTACTTC,.,TRBJ2-7,13,TRBV25-1,few
CASRLGQKETQYF,TGTGCCAGCCGGTTAGGACAGAAAGAGACCCAGTACTTC,.,TRBJ2-5,13,TRBV12-3/TRBV12-4,.
CSVDRGQGTLHF,TGCAGCGTGGACAGGGGGCAAGGTACCCTCCACTTT,TRBD1,TRBJ1-6,12,TRBV29-1,.
CASSRTSASSYNEQFF,TGTGCCAGTAGTAGGACCAGCGCGAGCTCCTACAATGAGCAGTTCTTC,.,TRBJ2-1,16,TRBV2,few
CASSLGGGGGNEQFF,TGTGCCAGCAGCTTAGGGGGAGGGGGGGGCAATGAGCAGTTCTTC,.,TRBJ2-1,15,TRBV7-2,few
CASSRLHSYEQYF,TGCGCCAGCAGCCGCCTACACTCCTACGAGCAGTACTTC,.,TRBJ2-7,13,TRBV4-1,.